This entry features one T cell receptor beta chain sequence. This sample was included in a study of T cell changes during pregnancy in multiple sclerosis. The V gene's germline CDR1 is SGHRS and CDR2 YFSETQ. The CDR3 runs to 14 residues. Losses at the gene ends were 2 bases for V and 4 bases for J; bases not matched to a gene: 3. Sequencing used immunoSEQ multiplex PCR; TCRdb keeps in-frame clones, though not all of them. This sample has 79,000 or so clones, with more than 85% found just once. The clonotype comes from a female donor with multiple sclerosis, enrolled in a pregnancy study. The chain uses TRBV5-1 and TRBJ1-1, with 9 bases matching TRBD1. Sequencing used peripheral blood, obtained before pregnancy. The DNA for the CDR3 is TGCGCCAGCAGCTTCGGGGACAGGGTCACTGAAGCTTTCTTT. Encoded protein: CASSFGDRVTEAFF. Variable domain in full (rest from reference TRBV5-1 and TRBJ1-1): KAGVTQTPRYLIKTRGQQVTLSCSPISGHRSVSWYQQTPGQGLQFLFEYFSETQRNKGNFPGRFSGRQFSNSRSEMNVSTLELGDSALYLCASSFGDRVTEAFFGQGTRLTVV.